The 13 T cell receptor beta chains presented below share a single source sample, sequenced in a study of tumor and adjacent non-tumor tissue in lung cancer. RNA was extracted from bulk tissue without any cell sorting. This non-tumor lung sample came from over 3 cm beyond the tumor edge. Three rounds of nested PCR, following a modified ARM-PCR protocol, produced the TCRbeta library. Using its own MiXCR run on the multiplex PCR reads, TCRdb lists one record per CDR3 protein. The data show some 80,000 distinct CDR3 sequences, 76% seen once. Sequenced: distant non-tumor lung tissue. The source is a man aged 65 to 85 with non-small cell lung cancer.

This clonotype was counted a single time. The CDR3 nucleotides read TGTGCCAGCAGTCAATCTCAGGAGGGGGCTAATGAGCAGTTCTTC. It specifies CASSQSQEGANEQFF. This chain joins TRBV6-1 and TRBJ2-1, with a weak D call TRBD1 (7 bases). Germline CDR1 is MNHNS and CDR2 is SASEGT. This CDR3 comprises 15 residues. Trimming stripped 5 bases from V and 7 bases from J, with 18 bases between.

There are many counts of this clonotype. V and J are TRBV6-1 and TRBJ2-6; 7 nucleotides agree with TRBD2. After removal of 6 bases from V and 1 base from J, the junction contained 9 bases not matched to a gene. The CDR3 extends over 17 amino acids. Germline CDR1 is MNHNS and CDR2 is SASEGT. As DNA, the CDR3 is TGTGCCAGCAGCCGGGGGGACCCCTTTTCTGGGGCCAACGTCCTGACTTTC. Its protein is CASSRGDPFSGANVLTF.

As concerns this clonotype: Germline and junction disagree at one end, which may indicate a read error. V usage is TRBV20-1 and J usage is TRBJ1-5; 7 bases line up with TRBD1. CDR1 and CDR2 from the germline V gene are DFQATT and SNEGSKA (reference sequence). The CDR3 runs to 17 residues. The CDR3, as DNA: TGCAGTGCTAGTAGGGGGCAGCGGACTTTGTGCAATCAGCCTCAGCATTTT. It codes for CSASRGQRTLCNQPQHF.

This clonotype is a singleton in its sample. The junction departs from the called germline gene at one end, perhaps through a read error. The chain uses TRBV11-2 and TRBJ2-4, with TRBD1 matching over 7 bases. The length of the CDR3 is 16 residues. CDR1 and CDR2 (germline): SGHAT, FQNNGV. The CDR3 reads CAISPRGREAKNIQYF. CDR3 bases: TGTGCCATCAGCCCGAGGGGGCGCGAGGCCAAAAACATTCAGTATTTC.

This clonotype was seen just once. At one end, the junction sequence differs from germline, possibly due to a read error. V usage is TRBV29-1 and J usage is TRBJ1-2; D may be TRBD1 (6 bases). This CDR3 is 16 amino acids long. The germline V gene has CDR1 SQVTM and CDR2 ANQGSEA. The CDR3, as DNA: TGCAGCGTCACACGAATTGACAGGATCGGGTCGGAAGGCTACGCCTTC. Its translation is CSVTRIDRIGSEGYAF. Filled out from reference TRBV29-1 and TRBJ1-2, the complete variable domain reads SAVISQKPSRDICQRGTSLTIQCQVDSQVTMMFWYRQQPGQSLTLIATANQGSEATYESGFVIDKFPISRPNLTFSTLTVSNMSPEDSSIYLCSVTRIDRIGSEGYAFGSGTRLTVV.

The chain couples TRBV11-2 to TRBJ1-1, with D tentatively TRBD1 (5 bases). Between the trimmed V and J ends, which lost 2 bases and 2 bases, there was a span of 18 bases. The CDR3 length is 17 residues. CDR1 SGHAT and CDR2 FQNNGV come from the germline V gene. Written as DNA, the CDR3 is TGTGCCAGCAGCTTACGGGGCAGGGATAAGTGTAACACTGAAGCTTTCTTT. Its protein product is CASSLRGRDKCNTEAFF.

About this clonotype: At one end the junction does not follow the germline gene, possibly because of a read error. The CDR3 DNA reads TGCGCCAGCAACCAAGGTGGACGGGCTGAAACTTTCTTT. It translates to CASNQGGRAETFF. The rearrangement links TRBV4-1 to TRBJ1-1; D is undetermined. From germline, CDR1 is MGHRA and CDR2 YSYEKL. This CDR3 has 13 residues.

To note about this clonotype: An end of the junction does not agree with germline; a read error may underlie this. The chain recombines TRBV11-2 with TRBJ2-3; 7 bases are shared with TRBD1. The DNA end favors TRBJ1-5, so the J call may be wrong. Germline CDR1 SGHAT, CDR2 FQNNGV. This CDR3 region has 14 residues. DNA of the CDR3: TGTACCAGCAGCTCACAGGGGTCATCAGATACGCAGCATTTT. Its protein product is CTSSSQGSSDTQHF.

A word on this clonotype: A read error may produce the germline difference seen at one junction end. The chain combines TRBV29-1 with TRBJ2-3, with D perhaps matching TRBD1 (6 bases). The V gene's germline CDR1 is SQVTM and CDR2 ANQGSEA. The CDR3 is 14 residues long. The CDR3 nucleotides read TGCAGCGTCACTGGGACATCTAGCACAGATACACAGTATTTT. Its translation: CSVTGTSSTDTQYF.

V and J are TRBV11-2 and TRBJ2-3, with D perhaps matching TRBD1 (6 bases). Germline V gene lookup returns CDR1 SGHAT and CDR2 FQNNGV. The CDR3 is 14 residues long. Trimming left V 10 bases short and J 4 bases short, with 18 bases between. The CDR3 sequence is CATRSQGLSDTQYF. CDR3 nucleotides: TGTGCCACCAGATCACAGGGCTTATCAGATACGCAGTATTTT. The variable domain in full, with the rest retrieved from reference TRBV11-2 and TRBJ2-3, is EAGVAQSPRYKIIEKRQSVAFWCNPISGHATLYWYQQILGQGPKLLIQFQNNGVVDDSQLPKDRFSAERLKGVDSTLKIQPAKLEDSAVYLCATRSQGLSDTQYFGPGTRLTVL.

Points on this clonotype: Germline is not matched at one junction end, which may reflect a read error. The genes are TRBV29-1 and TRBJ2-7; TRBD2 matches 8 bases. This CDR3 has 11 amino acids. The germline CDR1 and CDR2 sequences are SQVTM and ANQGSEA. The CDR3 DNA sequence: TGCAGCACTAGGACTAGCAGGATGGTTTTTTTC. Translated, it gives CSTRTSRMVFF.

This clonotype has a single count. This chain links TRBV4-2 with TRBJ2-1; 7 bases line up with TRBD2. Germline V gene data show CDR1 as LGHNA and CDR2 as YNFKEQ. There are 15 residues in the CDR3. With 1 base clipped from V and 12 bases from J, the junction kept 12 bases outside the gene matches. In nucleotides, the CDR3 is TGTGCCAGCAGCCAAGTGCGCGGGAGCGACAATTGGCAGTTCTTC. Protein sequence: CASSQVRGSDNWQFF.

This clonotype was recorded at least ten times. CDR3: CAWSFRGLQPQHF. In DNA form, the CDR3 reads TGTGCCTGGAGTTTTAGGGGACTTCAGCCCCAGCATTTT. The chain combines TRBV30 with TRBJ1-5; TRBD1 is a possible D gene (5 bases). V lost 2 bases and J lost 6, with 11 bases in between. Germline assignment: CDR1 GTSNPN and CDR2 SVGIG (reference sequence). The CDR3 contains 13 residues. The full variable domain, with the rest looked up from reference TRBV30 and TRBJ1-5, is SQTIHQWPATLVQPVGSPLSLECTVEGTSNPNLYWYRQAAGRGLQLLFYSVGIGQISSEVPQNLSASRPQDRQFILSSKKLLLSDSGFYLCAWSFRGLQPQHFGDGTRLSIL.